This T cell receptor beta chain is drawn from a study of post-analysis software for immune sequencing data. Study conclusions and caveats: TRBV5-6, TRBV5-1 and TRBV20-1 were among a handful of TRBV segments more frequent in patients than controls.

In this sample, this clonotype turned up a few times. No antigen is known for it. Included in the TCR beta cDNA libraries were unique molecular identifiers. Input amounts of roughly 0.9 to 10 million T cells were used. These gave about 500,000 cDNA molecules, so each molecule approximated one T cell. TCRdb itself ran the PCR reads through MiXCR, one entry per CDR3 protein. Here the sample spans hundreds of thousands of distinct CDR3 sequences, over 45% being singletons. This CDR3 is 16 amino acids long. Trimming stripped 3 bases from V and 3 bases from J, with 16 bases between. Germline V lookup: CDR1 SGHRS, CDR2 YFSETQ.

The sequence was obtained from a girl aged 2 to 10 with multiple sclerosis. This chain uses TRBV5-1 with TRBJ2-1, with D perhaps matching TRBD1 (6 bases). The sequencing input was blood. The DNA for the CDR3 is TGCGCCAGCAGCTGGGATAGACAGGCGCGCTACAATGAGCAGTTCTTC. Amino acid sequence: CASSWDRQARYNEQFF.